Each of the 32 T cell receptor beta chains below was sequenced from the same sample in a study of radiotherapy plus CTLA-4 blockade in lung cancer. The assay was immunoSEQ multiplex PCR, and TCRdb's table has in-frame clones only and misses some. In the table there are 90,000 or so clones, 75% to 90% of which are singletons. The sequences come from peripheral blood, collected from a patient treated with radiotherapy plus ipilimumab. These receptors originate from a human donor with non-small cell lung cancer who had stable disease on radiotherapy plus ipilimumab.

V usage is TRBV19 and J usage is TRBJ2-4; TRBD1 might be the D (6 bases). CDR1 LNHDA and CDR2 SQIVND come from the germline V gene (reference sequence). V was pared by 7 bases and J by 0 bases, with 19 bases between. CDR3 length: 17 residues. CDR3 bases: TGTGCCAGTACAGGGGAGACAGGAACCTTAGCCAAAAACATTCAGTACTTC. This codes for CASTGETGTLAKNIQYF.

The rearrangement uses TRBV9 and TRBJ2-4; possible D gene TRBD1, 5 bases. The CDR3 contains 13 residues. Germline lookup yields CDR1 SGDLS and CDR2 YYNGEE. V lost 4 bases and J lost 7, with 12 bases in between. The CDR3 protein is CASSPGRANIQYF. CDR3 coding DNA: TGTGCCAGCAGCCCCGGCAGGGCGAACATTCAGTACTTC.

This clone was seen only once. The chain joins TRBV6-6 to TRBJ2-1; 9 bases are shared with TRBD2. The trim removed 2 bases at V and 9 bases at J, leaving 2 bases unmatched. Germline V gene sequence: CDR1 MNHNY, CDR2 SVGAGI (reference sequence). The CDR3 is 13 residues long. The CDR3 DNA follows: TGTGCCAGCAGTTACCCGCGGGGGGGTGAGCAGTTCTTC. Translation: CASSYPRGGEQFF.

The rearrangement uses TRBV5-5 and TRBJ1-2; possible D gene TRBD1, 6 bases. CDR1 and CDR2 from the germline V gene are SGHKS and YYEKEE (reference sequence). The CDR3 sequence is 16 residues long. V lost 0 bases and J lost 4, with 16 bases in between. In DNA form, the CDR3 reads TGTGCCAGCAGCTTGGCCGGGGCAGGGGAGAGCTATGGCTACACCTTC. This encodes CASSLAGAGESYGYTF. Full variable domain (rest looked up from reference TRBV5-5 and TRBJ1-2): DAGVTQSPTHLIKTRGQQVTLRCSPISGHKSVSWYQQVLGQGPQFIFQYYEKEERGRGNFPDRFSARQFPNYSSELNVNALLLGDSALYLCASSLAGAGESYGYTFGSGTRLTVV.

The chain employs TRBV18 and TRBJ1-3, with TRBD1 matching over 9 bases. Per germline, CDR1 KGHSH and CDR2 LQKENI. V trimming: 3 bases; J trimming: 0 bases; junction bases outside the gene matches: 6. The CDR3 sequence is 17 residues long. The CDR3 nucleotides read TGTGCCAGCTCACCCGTTCCGGGACAGGGCTCTGGAAACACCATATATTTT. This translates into CASSPVPGQGSGNTIYF.

This CDR3 is CASSFGTGGPLHF. The CDR3 DNA reads as TGTGCCAGCAGCTTTGGGACAGGGGGGCCCCTCCACTTT. The J gene is TRBJ1-6, the V gene TRBV7-3; 11 bases align to TRBD1. Germline CDR1 and CDR2: SGHTA and FQGTGA. V lost 3 bases to trimming and J lost 13 bases; unmatched junction nucleotides: 2. This CDR3 contains 13 residues.

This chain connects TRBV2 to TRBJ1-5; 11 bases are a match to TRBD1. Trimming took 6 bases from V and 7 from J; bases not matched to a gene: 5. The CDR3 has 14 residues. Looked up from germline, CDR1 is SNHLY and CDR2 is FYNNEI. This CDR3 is CASRRTGGQQPQHF. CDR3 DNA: TGTGCCAGCAGACGGACAGGGGGCCAACAGCCCCAGCATTTT.

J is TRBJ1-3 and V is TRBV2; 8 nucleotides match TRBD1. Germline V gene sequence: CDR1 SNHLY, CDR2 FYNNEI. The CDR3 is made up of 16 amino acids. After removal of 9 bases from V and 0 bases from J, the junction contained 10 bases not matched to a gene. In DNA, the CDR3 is TGTGCCAGTACGCAACAGGGGGTCCTCTCTGGAAACACCATATATTTT. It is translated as CASTQQGVLSGNTIYF.

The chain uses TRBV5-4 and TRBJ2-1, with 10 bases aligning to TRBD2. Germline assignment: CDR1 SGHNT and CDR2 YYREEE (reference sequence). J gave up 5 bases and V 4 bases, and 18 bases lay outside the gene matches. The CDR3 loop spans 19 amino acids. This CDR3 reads CASSPDRSHGLAGDNEQFF. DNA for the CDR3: TGTGCCAGCAGCCCGGACAGGTCTCATGGCCTAGCGGGAGACAATGAGCAGTTCTTC.

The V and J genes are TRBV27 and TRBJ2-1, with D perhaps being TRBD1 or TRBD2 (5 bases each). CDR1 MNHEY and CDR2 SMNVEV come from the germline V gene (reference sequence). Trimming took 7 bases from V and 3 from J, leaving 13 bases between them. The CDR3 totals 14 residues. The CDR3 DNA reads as TGTGCCAGCACTTCCGGGACGTACTACAATGAGCAGTTCTTC. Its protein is CASTSGTYYNEQFF.

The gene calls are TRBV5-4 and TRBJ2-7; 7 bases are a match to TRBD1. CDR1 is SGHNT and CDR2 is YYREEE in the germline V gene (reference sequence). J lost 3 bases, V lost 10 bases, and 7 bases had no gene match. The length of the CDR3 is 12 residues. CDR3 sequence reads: CAVTRDSYEQYF. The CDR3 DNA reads TGTGCCGTCACTCGGGACAGCTACGAGCAGTACTTC. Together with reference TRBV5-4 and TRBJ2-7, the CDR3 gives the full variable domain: ETGVTQSPTHLIKTRGQQVTLRCSSQSGHNTVSWYQQALGQGPQFIFQYYREEENGRGNFPPRFSGLQFPNYSSELNVNALELDDSALYLCAVTRDSYEQYFGPGTRLTVT.

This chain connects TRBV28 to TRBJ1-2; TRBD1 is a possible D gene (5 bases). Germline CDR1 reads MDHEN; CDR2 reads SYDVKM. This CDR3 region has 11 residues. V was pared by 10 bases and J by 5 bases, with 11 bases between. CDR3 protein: CATGTGYGYTF. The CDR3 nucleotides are TGTGCCACCGGGACTGGGTATGGCTACACCTTC.

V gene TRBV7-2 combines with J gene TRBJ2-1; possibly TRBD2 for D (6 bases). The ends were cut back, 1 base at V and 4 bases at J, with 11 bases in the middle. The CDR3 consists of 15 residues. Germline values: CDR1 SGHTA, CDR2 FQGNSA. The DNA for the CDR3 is TGTGCCAGCAGCTTAGAACGGGGGTTGTACAATGAGCAGTTCTTC. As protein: CASSLERGLYNEQFF.

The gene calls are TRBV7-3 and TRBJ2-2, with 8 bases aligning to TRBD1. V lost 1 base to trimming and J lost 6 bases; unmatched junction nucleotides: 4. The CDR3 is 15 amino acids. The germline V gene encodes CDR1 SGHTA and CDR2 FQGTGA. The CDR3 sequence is CASSLMTGVSGELFF. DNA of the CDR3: TGTGCCAGCAGCTTAATGACAGGGGTGTCCGGGGAGCTGTTTTTT.

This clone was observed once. CDR3 sequence (DNA): TGTGCCAGCAGTTTAGTCCCCACAGATACGCAGTATTTT. As protein: CASSLVPTDTQYF. The chain employs TRBV27 and TRBJ2-3; D call uncertain. The germline CDR1 and CDR2 sequences are MNHEY and SMNVEV (reference sequence). The CDR3 consists of 13 residues. Trimming left V 2 bases short and J 2 bases short, with 5 bases between.

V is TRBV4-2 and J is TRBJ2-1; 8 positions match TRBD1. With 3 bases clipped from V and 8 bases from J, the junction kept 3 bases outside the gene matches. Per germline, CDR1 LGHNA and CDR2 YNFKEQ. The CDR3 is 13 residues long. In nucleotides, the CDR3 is TGTGCCAGCAGCCAGGACAGGGACGATGAGCAGTTCTTC. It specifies CASSQDRDDEQFF.

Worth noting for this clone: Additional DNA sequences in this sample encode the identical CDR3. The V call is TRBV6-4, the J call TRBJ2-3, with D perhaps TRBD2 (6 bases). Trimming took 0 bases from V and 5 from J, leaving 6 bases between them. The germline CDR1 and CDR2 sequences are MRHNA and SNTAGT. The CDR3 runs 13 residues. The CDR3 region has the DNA TGTGCCAGCAGTGACTCGGAGGGAGATACGCAGTATTTT. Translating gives CASSDSEGDTQYF.

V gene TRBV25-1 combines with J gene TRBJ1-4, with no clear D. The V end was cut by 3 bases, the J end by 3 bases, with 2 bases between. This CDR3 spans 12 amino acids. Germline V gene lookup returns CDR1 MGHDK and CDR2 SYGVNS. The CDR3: CASSEPNEKLFF. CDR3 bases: TGTGCCAGCAGTGAGCCTAATGAAAAACTGTTTTTT.

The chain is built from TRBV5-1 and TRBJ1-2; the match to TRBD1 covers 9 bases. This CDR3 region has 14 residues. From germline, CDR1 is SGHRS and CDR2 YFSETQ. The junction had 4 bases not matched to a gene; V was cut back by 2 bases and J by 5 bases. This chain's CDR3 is CASSFRDRGYGYTF. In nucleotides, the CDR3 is TGCGCCAGCAGCTTCCGAGACAGGGGGTATGGCTACACCTTC.

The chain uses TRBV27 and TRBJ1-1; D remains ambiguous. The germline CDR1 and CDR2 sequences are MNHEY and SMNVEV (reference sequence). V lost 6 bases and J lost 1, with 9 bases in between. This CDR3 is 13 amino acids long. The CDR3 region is CASRGSGNTEAFF. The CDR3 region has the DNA TGTGCCAGCAGGGGATCAGGGAACACTGAAGCTTTCTTT.

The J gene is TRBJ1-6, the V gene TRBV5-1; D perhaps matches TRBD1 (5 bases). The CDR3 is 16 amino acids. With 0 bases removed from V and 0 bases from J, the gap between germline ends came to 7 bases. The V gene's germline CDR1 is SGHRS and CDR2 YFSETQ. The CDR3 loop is CASSLGDSSYNSPLHF. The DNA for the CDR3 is TGCGCCAGCAGCTTGGGAGACAGCTCCTATAATTCACCCCTCCACTTT.

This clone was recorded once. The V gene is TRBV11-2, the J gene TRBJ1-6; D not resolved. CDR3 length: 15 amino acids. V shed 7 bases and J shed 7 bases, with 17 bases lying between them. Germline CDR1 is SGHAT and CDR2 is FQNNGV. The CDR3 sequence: CASTLTTLTNSPLHF. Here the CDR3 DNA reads TGTGCCAGCACTCTCACGACATTGACAAATTCACCCCTCCACTTT. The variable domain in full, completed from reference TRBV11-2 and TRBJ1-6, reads EAGVAQSPRYKIIEKRQSVAFWCNPISGHATLYWYQQILGQGPKLLIQFQNNGVVDDSQLPKDRFSAERLKGVDSTLKIQPAKLEDSAVYLCASTLTTLTNSPLHFGNGTRLTVT.

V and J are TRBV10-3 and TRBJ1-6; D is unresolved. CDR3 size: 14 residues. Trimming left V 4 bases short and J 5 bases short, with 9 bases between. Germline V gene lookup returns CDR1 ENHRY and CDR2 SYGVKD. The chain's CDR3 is CAISATVDNSPLHF. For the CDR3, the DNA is TGTGCCATCAGTGCGACGGTAGATAATTCACCCCTCCACTTT.

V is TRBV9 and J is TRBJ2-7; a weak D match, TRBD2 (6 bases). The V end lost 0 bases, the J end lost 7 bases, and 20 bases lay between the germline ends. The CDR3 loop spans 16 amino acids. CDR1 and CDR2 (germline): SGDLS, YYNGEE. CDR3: CASSVGVAASQGEQYF. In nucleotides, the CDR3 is TGTGCCAGCAGCGTAGGGGTAGCGGCCAGCCAGGGAGAGCAGTACTTC.

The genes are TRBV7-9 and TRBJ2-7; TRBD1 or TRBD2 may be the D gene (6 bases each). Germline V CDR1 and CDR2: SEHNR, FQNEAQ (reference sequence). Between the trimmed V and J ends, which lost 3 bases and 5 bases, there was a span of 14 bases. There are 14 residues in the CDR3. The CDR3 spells CASSFPTGADEQYF. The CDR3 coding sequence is TGTGCCAGCAGCTTTCCTACGGGGGCCGACGAGCAGTACTTC.

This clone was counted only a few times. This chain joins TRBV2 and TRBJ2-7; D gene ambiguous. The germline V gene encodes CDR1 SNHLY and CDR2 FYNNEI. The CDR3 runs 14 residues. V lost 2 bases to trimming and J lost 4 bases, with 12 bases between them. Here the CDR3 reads CASSEWASGYEQYF. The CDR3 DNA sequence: TGTGCCAGCAGTGAATGGGCTAGTGGATACGAGCAGTACTTC.

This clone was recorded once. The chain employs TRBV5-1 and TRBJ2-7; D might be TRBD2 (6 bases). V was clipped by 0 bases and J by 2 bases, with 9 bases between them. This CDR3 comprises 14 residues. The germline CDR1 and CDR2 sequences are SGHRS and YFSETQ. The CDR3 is CASSLAGGTYEQYF. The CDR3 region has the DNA TGCGCCAGCAGCTTGGCCGGAGGGACCTACGAGCAGTACTTC.

CDR3 residues: CASKLKDTGNSPLHF. CDR3 in DNA: TGTGCCAGCAAATTAAAGGACACGGGAAATTCACCCCTCCACTTT. V usage is TRBV27 and J usage is TRBJ1-6; D might be TRBD1 (5 bases). The germline V gene encodes CDR1 MNHEY and CDR2 SMNVEV (reference sequence). This CDR3 spans 15 amino acids. V lost 7 bases, J lost 7 bases, and 17 bases lay in between.

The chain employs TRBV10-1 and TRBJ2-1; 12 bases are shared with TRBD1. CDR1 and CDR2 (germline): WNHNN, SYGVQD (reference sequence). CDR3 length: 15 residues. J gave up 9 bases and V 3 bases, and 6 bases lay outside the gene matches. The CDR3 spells CASSDGTGGQGEQFF. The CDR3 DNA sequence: TGCGCCAGCAGTGATGGGACAGGGGGCCAAGGTGAGCAGTTCTTC.

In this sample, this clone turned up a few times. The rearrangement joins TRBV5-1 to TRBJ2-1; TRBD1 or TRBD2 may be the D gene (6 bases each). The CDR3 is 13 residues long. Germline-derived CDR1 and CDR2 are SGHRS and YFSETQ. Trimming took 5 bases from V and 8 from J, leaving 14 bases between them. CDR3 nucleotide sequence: TGCGCCAGCAGTGTGGGGGGCGGGGATGAGCAGTTCTTC. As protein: CASSVGGGDEQFF.

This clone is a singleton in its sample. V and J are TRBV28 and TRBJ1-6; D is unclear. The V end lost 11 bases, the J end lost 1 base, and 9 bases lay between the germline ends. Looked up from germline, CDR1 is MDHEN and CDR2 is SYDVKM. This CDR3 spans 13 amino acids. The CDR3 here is CASGGSYNSPLHF. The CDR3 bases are TGTGCCTCGGGAGGATCCTATAATTCACCCCTCCACTTT.

The CDR3 is CASRGGETQYF. In DNA form, the CDR3 reads TGTGCCAGTCGGGGCGGGGAGACCCAGTACTTC. This sequence joins TRBV19 and TRBJ2-5; D might be TRBD1 or TRBD2, each matching 5 bases. Deletions cut 8 bases from V and 5 bases from J, with 9 bases between. There are 11 residues in the CDR3. Germline CDR1 and CDR2: LNHDA and SQIVND (reference sequence).